A single sample is the source of the 29 T cell receptor beta chains below, sequenced in a study of T cell repertoires in cytomegalovirus infection. What these receptors recognize is not known. From the reads, TCRdb called clonotypes with MiXCR, one entry per CDR3 protein. The sample records some 920,000 distinct CDR3 sequences, roughly 31% being singletons. Material: cultured CD8+ T cells from PBMCs, obtained from culture after CMV antigen stimulation. These receptor sequences come from a human donor in good health (CMV status not recorded). Some clones in this sample may be carry-over from other donors' samples.

The chain uses TRBV24-1 and TRBJ1-6; TRBD1 aligns across 7 bases. In germline, CDR1 is KGHDR, CDR2 SFDVKD. The CDR3 is made up of 17 amino acids. J was trimmed by 1 base and V by 4 bases; bases with no gene match: 6. The CDR3 here is CATSEPGQRSYNSPLHF. Written as DNA, the CDR3 is TGTGCCACCAGTGAGCCGGGACAGCGATCCTATAATTCACCCCTCCACTTT.

This rearrangement joins TRBV24-1 to TRBJ2-3, with 8 bases lining up with TRBD2. The junction had 6 bases not matched to a gene; V was cut back by 4 bases and J by 1 base. CDR3 size: 16 residues. Germline loops: CDR1 KGHDR, CDR2 SFDVKD. The CDR3 DNA reads as TGTGCCACCAGTGACCTTAGCGGGGCCGGCACAGATACGCAGTATTTT. Amino acid sequence: CATSDLSGAGTDTQYF.

This clonotype was recorded a few times. The chain joins TRBV6-8 to TRBJ2-1, with TRBD2 matching over 7 bases. The CDR3 totals 18 residues. V lost 0 bases, J lost 4 bases, and 12 bases stayed unmatched. Germline V CDR1 and CDR2: MNHGY, SAAAGT. The CDR3 reads CASSYSSPGGHLYNEQFF. The CDR3 DNA is TGTGCCAGCAGTTACTCTTCCCCGGGAGGACACCTTTACAATGAGCAGTTCTTC.

This clonotype showed up many times. The chain links TRBV11-1 to TRBJ2-1, with TRBD1 identical over 9 bases. Per the germline V gene, CDR1 is SGHAT and CDR2 is FQDESV (reference sequence). Trimming cost V 1 base and J 2 bases; bases outside gene matches: 6. This CDR3 has 17 residues. The CDR3 DNA reads TGTGCCAGCAGCTTAGTTCAGTGGACAGGGGCCTACAATGAGCAGTTCTTC. Its translation: CASSLVQWTGAYNEQFF.

This clonotype occurred a few times. This chain connects TRBV15 to TRBJ2-1; 10 bases match TRBD2. The V gene end was trimmed by 0 bases and the J gene end by 10 bases; junction bases not matched to a gene: 12. The CDR3 is 17 amino acids. The germline V gene encodes CDR1 LNHNV and CDR2 YYDKDF (reference sequence). DNA of the CDR3: TGTGCCACCAGCAGAGATTGGCCGACGGCTAGCGGGGGAGAGCAGTTCTTC. It translates to CATSRDWPTASGGEQFF.

This clonotype appeared many times. The rearrangement joins TRBV7-6 to TRBJ2-7; D is undetermined. This CDR3 region has 15 residues. V lost 1 base, J lost 3 bases, and 13 bases lay in between. Germline V CDR1 and CDR2: SGHVS, FNYEAQ. CDR3 sequence (DNA): TGTGCCAGCAGCTTAGTTAAACAGTCTCACTACGAGCAGTACGTC. It codes for CASSLVKQSHYEQYV.

This clonotype was observed a few times. The rearrangement links TRBV6-1 to TRBJ2-7, with D perhaps TRBD1 or TRBD2 (5 bases each). The CDR3 length is 14 residues. Between the trimmed V and J ends, which lost 5 bases and 6 bases, there was a span of 17 bases. Germline CDR1 MNHNS, CDR2 SASEGT. The CDR3 bases are TGTGCCAGCAGTTCCGCCGCCCGGGGCTCCGAGCAGTACGTC. This translates into CASSSAARGSEQYV.

This chain connects TRBV6-2 or TRBV6-3 to TRBJ2-1; D remains ambiguous. Germline V gene lookup returns CDR1 MNHEY and CDR2 SVGEGT. The CDR3 extends over 11 amino acids. V lost 8 bases and J 8 bases, leaving 10 bases between the germline ends. CDR3 region: CASDVGDEQFF. The CDR3 nucleotides are TGTGCCAGCGATGTAGGCGATGAGCAGTTCTTC.

V is TRBV6-5 and J is TRBJ1-2; D is perhaps TRBD1 (6 bases). Trimming shortened V by 5 bases and J by 2 bases, and 15 bases separated the two germline ends. The CDR3 is made up of 15 amino acids. Germline V gives CDR1 MNHEY, CDR2 SVGAGI. Here the CDR3 reads CASSPEGVRNYGYTF. In nucleotides, the CDR3 is TGTGCCAGCAGTCCCGAGGGGGTGAGGAACTATGGCTACACCTTC.

V is TRBV27 and J is TRBJ1-1; D perhaps matches TRBD1 (6 bases). CDR3 length: 14 residues. Trimming left V 2 bases short and J 7 bases short, with 14 bases between. Germline V CDR1 and CDR2: MNHEY, SMNVEV (reference sequence). As DNA, the CDR3 is TGTGCCAGCAGTTTAGGGGGGGGCGGTTATGAAGCTTTCTTT. This encodes CASSLGGGGYEAFF.

The chain uses TRBV14 and TRBJ2-3; TRBD1 is a possible D gene (6 bases). The germline V gene encodes CDR1 SGHDN and CDR2 FVKESK. The CDR3 totals 13 residues. With 7 bases removed from V and 2 bases from J, the gap between germline ends came to 10 bases. CDR3 sequence reads: CASTDSFTDTQYF. The DNA for the CDR3 is TGTGCCAGCACGGACAGCTTCACAGATACGCAGTATTTT. The variable domain in full, completed from reference TRBV14 and TRBJ2-3, reads EAGVTQFPSHSVIEKGQTVTLRCDPISGHDNLYWYRRVMGKEIKFLLHFVKESKQDESGMPNNRFLAERTGGTYSTLKVQPAELEDSGVYFCASTDSFTDTQYFGPGTRLTVL.

This clonotype occurred a few times. J is TRBJ2-2 and V is TRBV4-1; no clear D gene. Germline lookup yields CDR1 MGHRA and CDR2 YSYEKL. V was clipped by 4 bases and J by 2 bases, with 14 bases between them. The CDR3 is 16 amino acids. The CDR3 here is CASSPGLTTNTGELFF. CDR3 nucleotides: TGCGCCAGCAGCCCGGGCCTCACCACTAACACCGGGGAGCTGTTTTTT.

V gene TRBV19 combines with J gene TRBJ2-7; tentatively, D is TRBD1 (6 bases). Germline assignment: CDR1 LNHDA and CDR2 SQIVND (reference sequence). Trimming left V 8 bases short and J 3 bases short, with 14 bases between. The CDR3 covers 13 residues. Here the CDR3 DNA reads TGTGCCAGTGGATCCGGGACAAGCTACGAGCAGTACTTC. Amino acid sequence: CASGSGTSYEQYF.

This clonotype was counted at least ten times. CDR3 in DNA: TGTGCCAGCAGCTTAGTAGGACTAGCGGGGAGCGGGGATACGCAGTATTTT. This translates into CASSLVGLAGSGDTQYF. This chain joins TRBV7-2 and TRBJ2-3, with 12 bases matching TRBD2. The CDR3 extends over 17 amino acids. V shed 1 base, J shed 6 bases, and the junction held 8 bases outside the gene matches. Per the germline V gene, CDR1 is SGHTA and CDR2 is FQGNSA.

This clonotype was counted a few times. This may arise from a read error, as a much more abundant clone is one base away. V and J are TRBV7-6 and TRBJ2-3, with D unclear. The germline CDR1 and CDR2 sequences are SGHVS and FNYEAQ. This CDR3 comprises 12 residues. With 5 bases removed from V and 4 bases from J, the gap between germline ends came to 7 bases. CDR3 nucleotides: TGTGCCAGCAGCCGCCCCCCAGATACGCAGTATTTT. This encodes CASSRPPDTQYF.

This clonotype occurred a few times. The rearrangement uses TRBV7-8 and TRBJ2-5, with D unresolved. This CDR3 contains 12 residues. The V and J ends lost 3 bases and 4 bases respectively, with 6 bases between them. Germline CDR1 reads SGHVS; CDR2 reads FQNEAQ. The DNA for the CDR3 is TGTGCCAGCAGCTTCTTGGGAGAGACCCAGTACTTC. This translates into CASSFLGETQYF.

The rearrangement links TRBV7-8 to TRBJ1-2, with 7 nucleotides matching TRBD1. V lost 0 bases and J lost 11; bases outside the gene matches: 9. CDR3 length equals 14 residues. Germline CDR1 SGHVS, CDR2 FQNEAQ. The CDR3 loop reads CASSLARQGDTYTF. CDR3 coding DNA: TGTGCCAGCAGCTTAGCGCGACAGGGTGATACGTACACCTTC.

Only a few counts were recorded for this clonotype. J is TRBJ2-1 and V is TRBV20-1; D assignment may be TRBD1 or TRBD2 (7 bases each). Germline CDR1 reads DFQATT; CDR2 reads SNEGSKA (reference sequence). CDR3 length: 16 amino acids. V was pared by 0 bases and J by 3 bases, with 15 bases between. The chain's CDR3 is CSARDREGAFYNEQFF. The CDR3 coding sequence is TGCAGTGCTAGAGATAGGGAGGGGGCATTCTACAATGAGCAGTTCTTC.

There are a few counts of this clonotype. CDR3 DNA sequence: TGTGCCAGCAGTGATCGGGGCGGCATGAACACTGAAGCTTTCTTT. Translating gives CASSDRGGMNTEAFF. The V gene is TRBV25-1, the J gene TRBJ1-1; D possibly corresponds to TRBD1 (5 bases). The germline CDR1 and CDR2 sequences are MGHDK and SYGVNS. Trimming cost V 3 bases and J 0 bases, with 11 bases left between them. This CDR3 is 15 amino acids long.

This clonotype was counted many times. This sequence joins TRBV7-2 and TRBJ2-3, with D tentatively TRBD1 (5 bases). V was cut by 2 bases and J by 2 bases, with 14 bases left in between. The CDR3 consists of 16 residues. The V gene's germline CDR1 is SGHTA and CDR2 FQGNSA. The CDR3 reads CASSLMGREITDTQYF. DNA of the CDR3: TGTGCCAGCAGCTTAATGGGCAGGGAAATCACAGATACGCAGTATTTT.

The chain uses TRBV7-9 and TRBJ2-1; 8 bases are a match to TRBD1. This CDR3 comprises 16 residues. V was clipped by 3 bases and J by 6 bases; unmatched bases: 10. Germline CDR1 SEHNR, CDR2 FQNEAQ (reference sequence). CDR3 residues: CASSFKGQGASNEQFF. For the CDR3, the DNA is TGTGCCAGCAGCTTCAAAGGACAGGGAGCTAGCAATGAGCAGTTCTTC. The full variable domain, completed using reference TRBV7-9 and TRBJ2-1, is DTGVSQNPRHKITKRGQNVTFRCDPISEHNRLYWYRQTLGQGPEFLTYFQNEAQLEKSRLLSDRFSAERPKGSFSTLEIQRTEQGDSAMYLCASSFKGQGASNEQFFGPGTRLTVL.

This clonotype occurred many times. The gene calls are TRBV7-2 and TRBJ2-2, with 9 bases identical to TRBD2. The germline gives CDR1 SGHTA, CDR2 FQGNSA. This CDR3 comprises 16 residues. V trimming: 5 bases; J trimming: 6 bases; junction bases outside the gene matches: 10. The CDR3 DNA follows: TGTGCCAGCAGCGCTAGCGGGGAGGTGCCTGCCGGGGAGCTGTTTTTT. Its translation is CASSASGEVPAGELFF.

The chain couples TRBV19 to TRBJ2-7; D possibly corresponds to TRBD2 (5 bases). This CDR3 has 15 amino acids. Germline V lookup: CDR1 LNHDA, CDR2 SQIVND (reference sequence). The V and J ends lost 1 base and 3 bases respectively, with 13 bases between them. CDR3 in DNA: TGTGCCAGTAGTATAGCTGCCGGGAACCACTACGAGCAGTACGTC. Residues: CASSIAAGNHYEQYV.

Many counts were recorded for this clonotype. The rearrangement uses TRBV28 and TRBJ1-1; D not certain. This CDR3 region has 14 residues. CDR1 MDHEN and CDR2 SYDVKM come from the germline V gene. The V end lost 2 bases, the J end lost 5 bases, and 12 bases lay between the germline ends. CDR3 residues: CASSLQGFGTEAFF. In nucleotides, the CDR3 is TGTGCCAGCAGTTTACAAGGGTTCGGGACTGAAGCTTTCTTT.

This clonotype occurred many times. This sequence joins TRBV7-8 and TRBJ2-5; D tentatively reads TRBD1 or TRBD2 (5 bases each). CDR3 size: 16 residues. Germline CDR1 and CDR2: SGHVS and FQNEAQ. Trimming stripped 0 bases from V and 3 bases from J, with 14 bases between. Here the CDR3 reads CASSLAGPSPKETQYF. The DNA for the CDR3 is TGTGCCAGCAGCTTAGCGGGGCCTAGCCCGAAAGAGACCCAGTACTTC. Using reference TRBV7-8 and TRBJ2-5 for the parts outside the CDR3, the full variable domain is GAGVSQSPRYKVAKRGQDVALRCDPISGHVSLFWYQQALGQGPEFLTYFQNEAQLDKSGLPSDRFFAERPEGSVSTLKIQRTQQEDSAVYLCASSLAGPSPKETQYFGPGTRLLVL.

CDR3 sequence (DNA): TGTGCCAGCAGCTCTTCCCCCCTCCTGGGGGAGACCCAGTACTTC. Its translation: CASSSSPLLGETQYF. The V gene is TRBV7-6, the J gene TRBJ2-5; unclear D gene. The CDR3 extends over 15 amino acids. V lost 4 bases, J lost 5 bases, and 17 bases lay in between. Germline CDR1 and CDR2: SGHVS and FNYEAQ.

The chain carries TRBV4-2 and TRBJ2-5, with 7 bases that match TRBD1. Germline CDR1 and CDR2: LGHNA and YNFKEQ. V lost 4 bases to trimming and J lost 2 bases; unmatched junction nucleotides: 7. This CDR3 region has 15 residues. The CDR3 DNA is TGTGCCAGCAGCCTCTCCGGGACAGATCAAGAGACCCAGTACTTC. Its protein product is CASSLSGTDQETQYF.

Notes on this clonotype: The junction shows a germline mismatch at one end, possibly a read error. This chain links TRBV7-6 with TRBJ2-7; possible D gene TRBD1, 6 bases. The CDR3 totals 14 residues. Germline V lookup: CDR1 SGHVS, CDR2 FNYEAQ. In DNA form, the CDR3 reads TGTGTCAGCAGCTTTTCTGCAGGGGACTACGAGCAGTACTTC. This encodes CVSSFSAGDYEQYF.

The gene calls are TRBV12-5 and TRBJ2-5; possible D gene TRBD1, 6 bases. Germline lookup yields CDR1 LGHNT and CDR2 FRNRAP. V lost 6 bases and J 2 bases, leaving 16 bases between the germline ends. This CDR3 is 15 amino acids long. In nucleotides, the CDR3 is TGTGCTAGTGGCTACCCAGGGGTGGGACAAGAGACCCAGTACTTC. Protein: CASGYPGVGQETQYF.